This TCR beta chain was profiled in a study of blood T cells in healthy people across ages. The V and J ends lost 3 bases and 1 base respectively, with 12 bases between them. Germline-derived CDR1 and CDR2 are SGHKS and YYEKEE (reference sequence). CDR3 length equals 15 residues. Combining a sample-barcoded 5' primer with a J-beta primer mix, a second PCR ran for roughly 6 to 12 cycles. A template-switch adaptor that had 12 random nucleotides put a tag on each cDNA molecule. TCRdb called the 5' RACE reads again in MiXCR, with one record for every CDR3 protein. The data hold some 890,000 distinct CDR3 sequences, with 25% to 30% observed a single time. This sample was shared with a second study, whose subject was T cells of mothers and their children.

This chain links TRBV5-5 with TRBJ2-3; possible D gene TRBD1, 6 bases. The material sequenced was blood. The clonotype was recovered from a woman in her forties in good health. CDR3 DNA: TGTGCCAGCAGCTCGTCGGACAGCCGCACAGATACGCAGTATTTT. Its translation: CASSSSDSRTDTQYF. Combining the CDR3 with reference TRBV5-5 and TRBJ2-3 gives the whole variable domain DAGVTQSPTHLIKTRGQQVTLRCSPISGHKSVSWYQQVLGQGPQFIFQYYEKEERGRGNFPDRFSARQFPNYSSELNVNALLLGDSALYLCASSSSDSRTDTQYFGPGTRLTVL.